This T cell receptor beta chain was identified in a study of regulatory T cells in long-lasting Graves disease. Study-wide points: A reduction in accuracy may have resulted from the small sample size.

Comments on this clonotype: As yet, its antigen is unknown.

CDR1 is SGHNT, CDR2 YYREEE, per germline (reference sequence). The CDR3 covers 11 residues. Deletions cut 5 bases from V and 7 bases from J, with 9 bases between. Researchers made TCR beta libraries by using iRepertoire HTBI primers and running Arm-PCR on CDR3 regions. Each CDR3 protein gets one entry after TCRdb re-called the multiplex PCR reads with MiXCR. This sample carries hundreds of thousands of distinct CDR3 sequences, roughly 15% of them seen once, and the ten largest clones take around 25%. Documented time point: newly diagnosed GD, antithyroid drugs for less than 3 months. Generation of the TCR library employed RNA extracted from PBMCs. The sample was also reused in another study, on T cells in Graves' hyperthyroidism and ophthalmopathy.

This receptor was obtained from a middle-aged woman with Graves disease. The chain joins TRBV5-4 to TRBJ1-1; the D gene is possibly TRBD1 (5 bases). The source was peripheral blood mononuclear cells (PBMCs), collected at new diagnosis, from a patient treated with antithyroid drugs. This CDR3 reads CASRWGNEAFF. CDR3 DNA sequence: TGTGCCAGCAGGTGGGGGAATGAAGCTTTCTTT.